A selection of T cell receptor beta chains follows, all from one sample in a study of T-cell memory formation after mild COVID-19. MiXCR, applied by TCRdb to the 5' RACE reads, yields one record per CDR3 protein. This sample yields under 450,000 distinct CDR3 sequences, of which 20% to 25% are seen a single time; 10% to 15% belongs to the top ten. Material for sequencing was PBMCs or a T cell subset sorted from them (not recorded which). These receptor sequences come from an adult woman who had mild COVID-19 (a few samples of this study predate the infection). Cell type and time point are not known. The CDR3 runs from the conserved cysteine through the conserved F or W. D genes are given only for firm matches. Not every row has a clone size; where given, it reads once, few, many or a size class.

D,V,size,J,length,CDR3,DNA
NA,TRBV12-3/TRBV12-4,NA,TRBJ1-1,14,CASRPSWGGTEAFF,TGTGCCAGCAGGCCGTCTTGGGGAGGCACTGAAGCTTTCTTT
NA,TRBV20-1,once,TRBJ2-5,12,CSAHPPSKTQYF,TGCAGTGCCCACCCCCCCTCGAAGACCCAGTACTTC
NA,TRBV6-5,NA,TRBJ2-1,13,CASSPGVGNEQFF,TGTGCCAGCAGTCCGGGGGTTGGGAATGAGCAGTTCTTC
NA,TRBV6-5,few,TRBJ2-1,12,CASSYLGAEQFF,TGTGCCAGCAGTTACCTAGGTGCGGAGCAGTTCTTC
NA,TRBV25-1,few,TRBJ1-2,14,CASSEWKGSYGYTF,TGTGCCAGCAGTGAATGGAAGGGATCCTATGGCTACACCTTC
NA,TRBV5-5,many,TRBJ1-1,13,CASSLSWNTEAFF,TGTGCCAGCAGCTTAAGCTGGAACACTGAAGCTTTCTTT
NA,TRBV9,NA,TRBJ1-3,17,CASSSTRGPSSGNTIYF,TGTGCCAGCAGCTCCACCAGGGGTCCTAGCTCTGGAAACACCATATATTTT
NA,TRBV5-1,few,TRBJ2-7,14,CASSLKTGSYEQYF,TGCGCCAGCAGCTTGAAGACTGGGTCCTACGAGCAGTACTTC
TRBD1,TRBV15,few,TRBJ2-5,13,CATSTGETETQYF,TGTGCCACCAGTACAGGGGAGACAGAGACCCAGTACTTC
NA,TRBV5-8,NA,TRBJ2-7,12,CASRPRRTDAYF,TGTGCCAGCAGACCGCGACGGACAGACGCATACTTC
NA,TRBV4-1,few,TRBJ2-7,15,CASSQDGAARYEQYF,TGCGCCAGCAGCCAAGATGGGGCCGCCCGCTACGAGCAGTACTTC
NA,TRBV6-1,NA,TRBJ1-1,14,CASSEQGAYTEAFF,TGTGCCAGCAGCGAACAGGGTGCTTACACTGAAGCTTTCTTT
NA,TRBV12-5,NA,TRBJ1-1,16,CASGLVLGAEYTEAFF,TGTGCTAGTGGTTTGGTATTAGGGGCCGAGTACACTGAAGCTTTCTTT
NA,TRBV25-1,many,TRBJ2-7,17,CASSEYLTAQGFTEQYF,TGTGCCAGCAGTGAATATTTGACAGCCCAGGGATTTACCGAGCAGTACTTC
NA,TRBV7-6,NA,TRBJ2-3,15,CASSNIQFRTDTQYF,TGTGCCAGCAGCAACATACAGTTTCGCACAGATACGCAGTATTTT
TRBD1,TRBV18,NA,TRBJ1-2,16,CASSVISGTVNYGYTF,TGTGCCAGCTCCGTAATCTCCGGGACAGTAAACTATGGCTACACCTTC
NA,TRBV5-8,NA,TRBJ1-5,16,CASSAAWHYSNQPQHF,TGTGCCAGCAGCGCGGCTTGGCATTATAGCAATCAGCCCCAGCATTTT
TRBD1,TRBV6-6,few,TRBJ2-7,16,CASSYGPGTGASEQYF,TGTGCCAGCAGTTACGGTCCCGGGACAGGGGCCTCCGAGCAGTACTTC